A single sample gave rise to the 27 T cell receptor beta chains below, sequenced in a study of human T cells and chemical hapten exposure. Via MiXCR, TCRdb re-called the RACE reads, giving one row per CDR3 protein. The table records fewer than 300,000 distinct CDR3 sequences, about 8.6% of them present only once. Time point in this sample: pre-sensitization, week 0. As to treatment: therapeutic diphenylcyclopropenone sensitization with weekly scalp DPC. Sequencing used whole blood, obtained in connection with sensitization to the hapten diphenylcyclopropenone (DPC). Source of these receptors: a woman aged 40 to 49 with alopecia areata. Some clones in this sample may be carry-over from other donors' samples.

This clonotype has more than one count but fewer than ten. The genes are TRBV7-9 and TRBJ1-2, with 10 bases fitting TRBD1. V lost 5 bases and J lost 7; bases outside the gene matches: 7. This CDR3 is built from 14 residues. Germline loops: CDR1 SEHNR, CDR2 FQNEAQ (reference sequence). The CDR3 DNA sequence: TGTGCCAGCAGCCTATCTGACAGGGGGCTTGGCTACACCTTC. Translating gives CASSLSDRGLGYTF.

Written as DNA, the CDR3 is TGTGCCAGCAGCTCACACAAACGGGGTGTACAGGGAGGTGACACTGAAGCTTTCTTT. Translation: CASSSHKRGVQGGDTEAFF. The chain uses TRBV7-9 and TRBJ1-1, with D tentatively TRBD1 (6 bases). Germline assignment: CDR1 SEHNR and CDR2 FQNEAQ (reference sequence). This CDR3 has 19 residues. V lost 4 bases and J 3 bases, leaving 27 bases between the germline ends.

There are a few counts of this clonotype. V usage is TRBV27 and J usage is TRBJ2-3; D gene ambiguous. This CDR3 has 14 amino acids. CDR1 and CDR2 (germline): MNHEY, SMNVEV (reference sequence). V lost 3 bases and J 0 bases, leaving 7 bases between the germline ends. The CDR3 reads CASSFGYSTDTQYF. CDR3 coding DNA: TGTGCCAGCAGTTTTGGGTACAGCACAGATACGCAGTATTTT.

The chain combines TRBV12-3 or TRBV12-4 with TRBJ2-7, with unresolved D. V was shortened by 3 bases and J by 3 bases, with 12 bases between the two germline ends. There are 14 residues in the CDR3. The CDR3 loop reads CASSFLGLIYEQYF. The CDR3, as DNA: TGTGCCAGCAGTTTTTTGGGTCTCATCTACGAGCAGTACTTC.

The chain is built from TRBV6-2 or TRBV6-3 and TRBJ1-5, with D perhaps matching TRBD1 (5 bases). This CDR3 is built from 15 residues. The germline V gene has CDR1 MNHEY and CDR2 SVGEGT. Trimming stripped 4 bases from V and 1 base from J, with 11 bases between. CDR3 DNA sequence: TGTGCCAGCAGTTCTTGGGACGGGAGCAATCAGCCCCAGCATTTT. Encoded protein: CASSSWDGSNQPQHF.

The CDR3: CATSAGGHYTDTQYF. In nucleotides, the CDR3 is TGTGCCACCAGTGCGGGAGGACACTACACAGATACGCAGTATTTT. The chain has TRBV24-1 and TRBJ2-3; 7 bases are a match to TRBD2. This CDR3 region has 15 residues. Germline values: CDR1 KGHDR, CDR2 SFDVKD. After removal of 5 bases from V and 2 bases from J, the junction contained 6 bases not matched to a gene.

This clonotype has at least ten counts. The V gene is TRBV6-5, the J gene TRBJ1-2, with D perhaps TRBD1 (6 bases). Germline V gene data show CDR1 as MNHEY and CDR2 as SVGAGI. V lost 2 bases and J 3 bases, leaving 7 bases between the germline ends. The CDR3 totals 13 residues. The DNA for the CDR3 is TGTGCCAGCAGTTACAGGACAGACTATGGCTACACCTTC. It translates to CASSYRTDYGYTF.

This clonotype has more than one count but fewer than ten. The chain uses TRBV2 and TRBJ2-2; D possibly corresponds to TRBD1 (5 bases). V was cut by 7 bases and J by 5 bases, with 17 bases left in between. This CDR3 region has 15 residues. In germline, CDR1 is SNHLY, CDR2 FYNNEI. The DNA for the CDR3 is TGTGCCAGCAAGGGCAGGGCCTCTGGGACCGGGGAGCTGTTTTTT. It specifies CASKGRASGTGELFF.

This clonotype was detected only a few times. This chain uses TRBV7-2 with TRBJ1-5, with TRBD1 identical over 9 bases. Germline V gene lookup returns CDR1 SGHTA and CDR2 FQGNSA. The CDR3 is 17 amino acids. With V trimmed by 2 bases and J by 6 bases, 11 bases remained unmatched. CDR3 DNA: TGTGCCAGCAGCTTAACAGGGGGCGGCAGTTTCGGTCAGCCCCAGCATTTT. Translation: CASSLTGGGSFGQPQHF.

This clonotype was seen a few times. The rearrangement joins TRBV12-3 or TRBV12-4 to TRBJ2-2; D may be TRBD1 (8 bases). This CDR3 region has 15 residues. Trimming took 4 bases from V and 4 from J, leaving 13 bases between them. The CDR3 region is CASSSTGEGTGELFF. For the CDR3, the DNA is TGTGCCAGCAGTTCGACAGGGGAGGGCACCGGGGAGCTGTTTTTT.

CDR3 DNA sequence: TGTGCCAGCAGGGGACAGGGACACCCGAACACTGAAGCTTTCTTT. This codes for CASRGQGHPNTEAFF. The chain uses TRBV6-2 or TRBV6-3 and TRBJ1-1; 9 bases agree with TRBD1. Germline V gene data show CDR1 as MNHEY and CDR2 as SVGEGT. The CDR3 length is 15 residues. V lost 6 bases to trimming and J lost 1 base; unmatched junction nucleotides: 6.

This clonotype has just a few counts. V usage is TRBV11-2 and J usage is TRBJ1-3, with a possible D match to TRBD1 (5 bases). CDR3 length: 16 residues. V lost 0 bases and J 4 bases, leaving 13 bases between the germline ends. Germline assignment: CDR1 SGHAT and CDR2 FQNNGV. CDR3 region: CASSLESPRTGNTIYF. CDR3 in DNA: TGTGCCAGCAGCTTAGAAAGTCCGAGGACAGGAAACACCATATATTTT.

CDR3 bases: TGCGCCAGCAGGTTGACAGGGGCCCTTAATGAAAAACTGTTTTTT. This codes for CASRLTGALNEKLFF. The chain joins TRBV5-1 to TRBJ1-4; 8 bases agree with TRBD1. This CDR3 spans 15 amino acids. Germline trimming cut 5 bases from V and 4 bases from J; bases unmatched to any gene: 7. From germline, CDR1 is SGHRS and CDR2 YFSETQ.

This chain connects TRBV7-9 to TRBJ1-5; the match to TRBD1 covers 8 bases. This CDR3 is built from 14 residues. Trimming removed 7 bases from V and 3 bases from J; junction bases left unmatched: 5. Germline CDR1 reads SEHNR; CDR2 reads FQNEAQ (reference sequence). The CDR3 here is CASIPGQVNQPQHF. The CDR3 region has the DNA TGTGCCAGCATTCCGGGACAGGTCAATCAGCCCCAGCATTTT.

This clonotype was detected a few times. V and J are TRBV5-1 and TRBJ2-3; 7 bases agree with TRBD2. After removal of 2 bases from V and 2 bases from J, the junction contained 5 bases not matched to a gene. This CDR3 region has 15 residues. CDR1 is SGHRS and CDR2 is YFSETQ in the germline V gene. The CDR3 DNA is TGCGCCAGCAGCTTTTCCGCGGGAGTCACAGATACGCAGTATTTT. Its protein product is CASSFSAGVTDTQYF.

This clonotype was recorded many times. The V gene is TRBV29-1, the J gene TRBJ2-3, with a tentative D call TRBD1 (6 bases). The CDR3 runs to 14 residues. The germline V gene has CDR1 SQVTM and CDR2 ANQGSEA. Trimming pared 1 base from V and 0 bases from J, leaving 8 bases between. The CDR3 DNA reads TGCAGCGTTGAAGGGACAGCTAGCACAGATACGCAGTATTTT. It is translated as CSVEGTASTDTQYF.

This clonotype was recorded many times. The V call is TRBV27, the J call TRBJ2-1; either TRBD1 or TRBD2 may supply D (5 bases each). CDR3 length equals 15 residues. V lost 5 bases, J lost 4 bases, and 15 bases lay in between. Per germline, CDR1 MNHEY and CDR2 SMNVEV (reference sequence). This CDR3 is CASSTRDPKYNEQFF. The CDR3 DNA is TGTGCCAGCAGTACTAGGGACCCCAAATACAATGAGCAGTTCTTC.

A few counts support this clonotype. The chain joins TRBV18 to TRBJ1-4; a possible D gene is TRBD1 (5 bases). The CDR3 contains 15 residues. Trimming removed 2 bases from V and 5 bases from J, with 12 bases in between. Germline CDR1 reads KGHSH; CDR2 reads LQKENI. CDR3 nucleotides: TGTGCCAGCTCACCAACAGGCCCCGCAAATGAAAAACTGTTTTTT. Translating it yields CASSPTGPANEKLFF.

This clonotype appeared many times. The rearrangement uses TRBV29-1 and TRBJ2-7, with 8 nucleotides matching TRBD1. The germline gives CDR1 SQVTM, CDR2 ANQGSEA. The CDR3 sequence is 12 residues long. V trimming: 5 bases; J trimming: 6 bases; junction bases outside the gene matches: 6. DNA of the CDR3: TGCAGCGTTTGGACAGGGCTTCCCGAGCAGTACTTC. Translated, it gives CSVWTGLPEQYF.

This clonotype came up many times. The chain links TRBV11-2 to TRBJ2-5; tentative D call: TRBD1 (6 bases). There are 13 residues in the CDR3. V lost 0 bases, J lost 4 bases, and 6 bases lay in between. CDR1 is SGHAT and CDR2 is FQNNGV in the germline V gene. CDR3 loop: CASSLDRGETQYF. The CDR3 region has the DNA TGTGCCAGCAGCTTAGACAGGGGAGAGACCCAGTACTTC. The full variable domain, rest sourced from reference TRBV11-2 and TRBJ2-5, is EAGVAQSPRYKIIEKRQSVAFWCNPISGHATLYWYQQILGQGPKLLIQFQNNGVVDDSQLPKDRFSAERLKGVDSTLKIQPAKLEDSAVYLCASSLDRGETQYFGPGTRLLVL.

This clonotype showed up just a few times. The rearrangement joins TRBV6-2 or TRBV6-3 to TRBJ2-3; D is undetermined. The CDR3 runs 15 residues. Trimming took 5 bases from V and 2 from J, leaving 14 bases between them. Germline lookup yields CDR1 MNHEY and CDR2 SVGEGT. The CDR3 nucleotides are TGTGCCAGCAGTGAACAATTACTCCTCACAGATACGCAGTATTTT. This gives the protein CASSEQLLLTDTQYF.

The rearrangement joins TRBV9 to TRBJ1-2, with D perhaps matching TRBD1 (5 bases). V lost 0 bases and J lost 4, with 22 bases in between. Germline CDR1 SGDLS, CDR2 YYNGEE. CDR3 size: 18 residues. The CDR3 DNA sequence: TGTGCCAGCAGCGTAGCTGGCAGGGCTGGCTTAGGCGGCTATGGCTACACCTTC. Translation: CASSVAGRAGLGGYGYTF.

This clonotype was seen a handful of times. This chain uses TRBV29-1 with TRBJ1-3; unclear D gene. Germline CDR1 SQVTM, CDR2 ANQGSEA. V lost 8 bases to trimming and J lost 0 bases, with 20 bases between them. The CDR3 loop spans 16 amino acids. CDR3 amino acids: CSIISTGLPSGNTIYF. CDR3 DNA sequence: TGCAGCATAATTTCTACGGGGTTACCCTCTGGAAACACCATATATTTT.

This clonotype occurred a few times. V gene TRBV29-1 combines with J gene TRBJ2-5; 7 bases are a match to TRBD1. The CDR3 is made up of 14 amino acids. V shed 3 bases, J shed 7 bases, and the junction held 11 bases outside the gene matches. Germline-derived CDR1 and CDR2 are SQVTM and ANQGSEA. The CDR3 protein is CSVEVWGTAGTQYF. The CDR3 DNA is TGCAGCGTTGAGGTTTGGGGGACAGCAGGGACCCAGTACTTC.

This clonotype was observed a few times. The chain uses TRBV7-2 and TRBJ2-5; 8 nucleotides line up with TRBD2. The germline CDR1 and CDR2 sequences are SGHTA and FQGNSA. J gave up 4 bases and V 1 base, and 8 bases lay outside the gene matches. The CDR3 loop spans 16 amino acids. The CDR3: CASSLVARGGLETQYF. The CDR3 DNA reads TGTGCCAGCAGCTTAGTCGCCCGGGGGGGCCTAGAGACCCAGTACTTC. The full variable domain, completed using reference TRBV7-2 and TRBJ2-5, is GAGVSQSPSNKVTEKGKDVELRCDPISGHTALYWYRQSLGQGLEFLIYFQGNSAPDKSGLPSDRFSAERTGGSVSTLTIQRTQQEDSAVYLCASSLVARGGLETQYFGPGTRLLVL.

The V and J genes are TRBV12-3 or TRBV12-4 and TRBJ2-1; D could derive from TRBD1 or TRBD2 (5 bases each). This CDR3 has 12 amino acids. Trimming shortened V by 1 base and J by 9 bases, and 7 bases separated the two germline ends. CDR3 sequence reads: CASSLGGTEQFF. The DNA of the CDR3 is TGTGCCAGCAGTTTAGGGGGGACTGAGCAGTTCTTC.

This clonotype was picked up many times. The genes are TRBV6-2 or TRBV6-3 and TRBJ1-5; possible D gene TRBD1, 6 bases. CDR1 and CDR2 from the germline V gene are MNHEY and SVGEGT. The CDR3 loop spans 17 amino acids. Trimming left V 0 bases short and J 0 bases short, with 12 bases between. The CDR3 sequence: CASSYSFGQLSNQPQHF. In DNA form, the CDR3 reads TGTGCCAGCAGTTACTCCTTCGGACAGCTTAGCAATCAGCCCCAGCATTTT.